This T cell receptor (beta chain) stems from a study of shared T cell receptors in the human thymus. The CDR3 runs 14 residues. CDR1 LNHDA and CDR2 SQIVND come from the germline V gene (reference sequence). The ends were cut back, 3 bases at V and 4 bases at J, with 12 bases in the middle. This clone was counted a few times. Assay: immunoSEQ multiplex PCR; the TCRdb copy retains only in-frame clones and omits some. The sample gives approximately 730,000 clones, 70% to 90% of which show up once; roughly 0.01% is in the top ten. These same data were also listed under a study on human thymus T cells. That paper states: There appeared to be biased usage of V and J genes in thymic and blood repertoires.

The chain uses TRBV19 and TRBJ1-1; D unclear. This clonotype was sampled from a girl in the first two years of life with a congenital heart defect. The material sequenced was thymocytes. The CDR3 DNA is TGTGCCAGTAGTATGCAGGTCGATCTCACTGAAGCTTTCTTT. Translated, it gives CASSMQVDLTEAFF.